One sample yielded the 7 T cell receptor beta chains listed below, sequenced in a study of immune evolution from preneoplasia to lung adenocarcinoma. This table comes from immunoSEQ multiplex PCR, and its TCRdb copy is limited to in-frame clones, with some not included. The table has 9,000 to 10,000 clones, approximately 78% seen once. The sequencing sample was made of FFPE lung adenocarcinoma in situ tissue. These receptors came from a person aged 65-85 years with lung adenocarcinoma.

To note about this clone: This CDR3 is also generated by other DNA sequences in the sample. This sequence joins TRBV30 and TRBJ1-1; TRBD1 is a possible D gene (5 bases). The germline CDR1 and CDR2 sequences are GTSNPN and SVGIG (reference sequence). V was clipped by 3 bases and J by 6 bases, with 23 bases between them. CDR3 length: 16 amino acids. The CDR3 coding sequence is TGTGCCTGGAGCCACGAGCCTACATCCCGGGGGGCTGAAGCTTTCTTT. Its protein is CAWSHEPTSRGAEAFF.

The rearrangement links TRBV27 to TRBJ1-6; D possibly corresponds to TRBD1 (5 bases). Germline CDR1 and CDR2: MNHEY and SMNVEV (reference sequence). There are 15 residues in the CDR3. Trimming pared 3 bases from V and 0 bases from J, leaving 6 bases between. CDR3 region: CASSFGASYNSPLHF. The DNA of the CDR3 is TGTGCCAGCAGTTTTGGGGCCTCCTATAATTCACCCCTCCACTTT.

This clone was found a few times. A junction end diverges from the germline sequence, so it may reflect a read error. The J gene is TRBJ2-2, the V gene TRBV7-7; 7 nucleotides line up with TRBD2. Germline V gene data show CDR1 as SSHAT and CDR2 as FNYEAQ (reference sequence). CDR3 size: 16 residues. This CDR3 reads CASSPRESGTTGELFF. In DNA form, the CDR3 reads TGTGCTAGCAGCCCCCGGGAGAGCGGGACTACCGGGGAGCTGTTTTTT. Complete variable domain (other parts from reference TRBV7-7 and TRBJ2-2): GAGVSQSPRYKVTKRGQDVTLRCDPISSHATLYWYQQALGQGPEFLTYFNYEAQPDKSGLPSDRFSAERPEGSISTLTIQRTEQRDSAMYRCASSPRESGTTGELFFGEGSRLTVL.

The genes are TRBV4-1 and TRBJ1-2, with unresolved D. Trimming stripped 1 base from V and 5 bases from J, with 11 bases between. Germline V gives CDR1 MGHRA, CDR2 YSYEKL. The CDR3 has 14 amino acids. CDR3 loop: CASSQVAGYYGYTF. CDR3 DNA: TGCGCCAGCAGCCAAGTGGCAGGATATTATGGCTACACCTTC.

This clone appeared once. The CDR3 DNA reads TGTGCCAGCAGTGACGGGGATACAGATACGCAGTATTTT. Amino acid sequence: CASSDGDTDTQYF. The gene calls are TRBV6-4 and TRBJ2-3; no definite D call. Trimming removed 2 bases from V and 3 bases from J, with 6 bases in between. The CDR3 loop spans 13 amino acids. The V gene's germline CDR1 is MRHNA and CDR2 SNTAGT.

The chain uses TRBV6-1 and TRBJ1-5; possibly TRBD1 for D (5 bases). Germline V gene data show CDR1 as MNHNS and CDR2 as SASEGT. The CDR3 has 14 residues. V was cut by 7 bases and J by 1 base, with 11 bases left in between. The CDR3 nucleotides are TGTGCCAGCACGGGGGGACGGAGCAATCAGCCCCAGCATTTT. Its protein product is CASTGGRSNQPQHF.

The rearrangement uses TRBV6-6 and TRBJ1-1; tentative D call: TRBD1 (6 bases). Germline CDR1 and CDR2: MNHNY and SVGAGI (reference sequence). This CDR3 spans 12 amino acids. V lost 5 bases and J 5 bases, leaving 9 bases between the germline ends. The CDR3: CASSIQGTEAFF. The CDR3 DNA follows: TGTGCCAGCAGTATACAGGGAACTGAAGCTTTCTTT.